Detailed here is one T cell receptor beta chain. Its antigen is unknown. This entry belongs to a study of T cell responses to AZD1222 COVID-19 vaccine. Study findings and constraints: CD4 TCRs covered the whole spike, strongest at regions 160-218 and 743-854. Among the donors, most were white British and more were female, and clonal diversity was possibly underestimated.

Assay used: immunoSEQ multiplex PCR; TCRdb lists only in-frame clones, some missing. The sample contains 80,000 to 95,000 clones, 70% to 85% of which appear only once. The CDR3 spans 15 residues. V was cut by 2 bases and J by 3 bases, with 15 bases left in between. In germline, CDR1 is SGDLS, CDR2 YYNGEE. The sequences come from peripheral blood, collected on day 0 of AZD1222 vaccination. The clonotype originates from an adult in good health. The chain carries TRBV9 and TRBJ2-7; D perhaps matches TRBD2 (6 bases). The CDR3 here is CASSVGGAGFYEQYF. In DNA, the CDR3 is TGTGCCAGCAGCGTTGGAGGGGCCGGGTTCTACGAGCAGTACTTC.